Presented here are 5 T cell receptor beta chains from one specimen sequenced in a study of preoperative IRX-2 immunotherapy in early breast cancer. The treatment was: preoperative locoregional IRX-2 cytokine immunotherapy. The table came from immunoSEQ multiplex PCR; TCRdb's copy has only in-frame clones and leaves some out. The table shows around 88,000 clones, with 75% to 90% occurring only once. Sequences were derived from tumor tissue, sampled after IRX-2 immunotherapy. All receptors derive from a human donor with breast cancer.

The chain recombines TRBV18 with TRBJ2-7, with a weak D call TRBD1 (5 bases). Trimming removed 1 base at V and 3 bases at J, with 7 bases between. CDR1 KGHSH and CDR2 LQKENI come from the germline V gene. CDR3 size: 13 residues. The CDR3 sequence: CASSPRQIYEQYF. DNA for the CDR3: TGTGCCAGCTCACCACGACAGATCTACGAGCAGTACTTC.

This chain joins TRBV11-3 and TRBJ1-4; no reliable D call. Per germline, CDR1 SGHNT and CDR2 YENEEA. The CDR3 is 17 amino acids. The V gene lost 6 bases and the J gene lost 0 bases, with 17 bases spanning the gap. The DNA for the CDR3 is TGTGCCAGCAGTTTCGAGGGCTGGGTTGCAACTAATGAAAAACTGTTTTTT. Translating it yields CASSFEGWVATNEKLFF.

The rearrangement links TRBV5-1 to TRBJ1-6; D is unclear. Between the trimmed V and J ends, which lost 1 base and 0 bases, there was a span of 11 bases. This CDR3 region has 17 residues. Germline CDR1 and CDR2: SGHRS and YFSETQ. CDR3 bases: TGCGCCAGCAGCTTGTGGGCACAGAGCTCCTATAATTCACCCCTCCACTTT. Translated: CASSLWAQSSYNSPLHF.

The J gene is TRBJ1-3, the V gene TRBV6-8; 12 positions match TRBD1. The CDR3 runs to 18 residues. Germline V gene sequence: CDR1 MNHGY, CDR2 SAAAGT. After removal of 5 bases from V and 0 bases from J, the junction contained 8 bases not matched to a gene. The CDR3 protein is CASSPPGQGAISGNTIYF. CDR3 in DNA: TGTGCCAGCAGTCCTCCGGGACAGGGGGCTATCTCTGGAAACACCATATATTTT.

The rearrangement links TRBV19 to TRBJ2-7; 9 nucleotides align to TRBD1. Looked up from germline, CDR1 is LNHDA and CDR2 is SQIVND (reference sequence). This CDR3 spans 13 amino acids. V lost 5 bases to trimming and J lost 5 bases; unmatched junction nucleotides: 4. This chain's CDR3 is CASSSRQGDEQYF. The CDR3 region has the DNA TGTGCCAGTAGTTCAAGACAGGGGGACGAGCAGTACTTC.